This entry lists 6 T cell receptor beta chains sequenced from one sample in a study of lymphopenia after photon versus proton radiotherapy. The data were produced by immunoSEQ multiplex PCR, yet TCRdb's version contains in-frame clones alone and is incomplete. Altogether about 45,000 clones are present, 65% to 90% being singletons, with the ten largest covering 2.2%. Sequencing used peripheral blood, obtained from a patient treated with photon-based radiotherapy. All receptors come from a man in his forties or fifties with gastric cancer.

The CDR3 loop reads CASSYWGQGNTGELFF. The CDR3 DNA is TGTGCCAGCAGTTACTGGGGACAGGGGAACACCGGGGAGCTGTTTTTT. The J gene is TRBJ2-2, the V gene TRBV6-6; TRBD1 agrees at 9 bases. Germline V lookup: CDR1 MNHNY, CDR2 SVGAGI (reference sequence). The CDR3 spans 16 residues. V shed 1 base and J 1 base; nucleotides not matched to a gene: 1.

The V call is TRBV10-3, the J call TRBJ1-1, with unresolved D. Germline V gene lookup returns CDR1 ENHRY and CDR2 SYGVKD. This CDR3 region has 13 residues. With 6 bases removed from V and 4 bases from J, the gap between germline ends came to 12 bases. CDR3 residues: CAIRDIAGTEAFF. DNA for the CDR3: TGTGCCATCAGAGACATAGCCGGCACTGAAGCTTTCTTT.

The chain employs TRBV29-1 and TRBJ1-1; no definite D call. With 4 bases removed from V and 3 bases from J, the gap between germline ends came to 9 bases. The CDR3 covers 12 residues. Per the germline V gene, CDR1 is SQVTM and CDR2 is ANQGSEA. The CDR3 region has the DNA TGCAGCGTTGTGATATTCCACACTGAAGCTTTCTTT. As protein: CSVVIFHTEAFF.

The chain recombines TRBV7-2 with TRBJ1-2, with D tentatively TRBD1 (5 bases). Trimming stripped 5 bases from V and 8 bases from J, with 15 bases between. The CDR3 runs to 13 residues. Germline V gene lookup returns CDR1 SGHTA and CDR2 FQGNSA. The CDR3 region is CASSLDGAEGYTF. CDR3 nucleotide sequence: TGTGCCAGCAGCCTTGACGGGGCGGAAGGCTACACCTTC.

V usage is TRBV27 and J usage is TRBJ1-3, with 9 bases fitting TRBD1. V dropped 6 bases and J dropped 4; count of bases not matched to a gene: 7. Germline V gene data show CDR1 as MNHEY and CDR2 as SMNVEV (reference sequence). The CDR3 runs 15 residues. The CDR3 here is CASSRQGVGGNTIYF. CDR3 DNA sequence: TGTGCCAGCAGCCGACAGGGGGTAGGCGGAAACACCATATATTTT.

The chain combines TRBV14 with TRBJ1-6; D gene ambiguous. This CDR3 region has 14 residues. V was pared by 1 base and J by 5 bases, with 6 bases between. The germline gives CDR1 SGHDN, CDR2 FVKESK. CDR3 DNA sequence: TGTGCCAGCAGCCAAGGGCTTAATAATTCACCCCTCCACTTT. It specifies CASSQGLNNSPLHF.